This T cell receptor beta chain appears in the sequencing data of a study of human T cells and chemical hapten exposure. As for the study in general: For sensitization, 2% DPC was applied to a roughly 2 cm by roughly 2 cm patch of upper inner arm skin.

Trimming removed 1 base from V and 6 bases from J, with 14 bases in between. CDR1 is MNHNS and CDR2 is SASEGT in the germline V gene. The CDR3 contains 15 residues. TCRdb recomputed calls from the RACE reads with MiXCR, one row per CDR3 protein. The table has some 180,000 distinct CDR3 sequences, around 22% seen once. Time point here: patch test 1, 2 weeks after DPC sensitization. The treatment is: therapeutic diphenylcyclopropenone sensitization with weekly scalp DPC. The rearrangement uses TRBV6-1 and TRBJ2-3; D ambiguous. The source of this sequence is a woman aged 50 to 65 with alopecia areata. Some clones in this sample may be carry-over from other donors' samples. Sequenced here: whole blood, sampled in connection with sensitization to the hapten diphenylcyclopropenone (DPC). The CDR3 DNA reads as TGTGCCAGCAGTGAAGAGCTTCGAGGCGCGGATACGCAGTATTTT. Encoded protein: CASSEELRGADTQYF.